Presented here are 17 T cell receptor beta chains from one specimen sequenced in a study of low-dose radiotherapy and immunotherapy resistance in tumors. Time point: after trial treatment. Treatment described: LDRT plus nivolumab, ipilimumab, low-dose cyclophosphamide and aspirin (RACIN trial). Covering alpha and beta chains, TRAV- and TRBV-specific primers were used for the first-strand cDNA. A roughly 19-cycle PCR with a constant-region primer and V-primer adapter amplified TCRs. TCRdb analysed the reads with MiXCR anew, one entry per CDR3 protein. The data show 95,000 to 100,000 distinct CDR3 sequences, less than 25% seen once. The specimen was PBMCs, collected after low-dose radiotherapy plus immunotherapy. These receptors came from a male donor with prostate cancer.

This clonotype was counted at least ten times. The chain is built from TRBV11-2 and TRBJ1-6; D gene ambiguous. V lost 1 base, J lost 10 bases, and 8 bases lay in between. CDR3 size: 13 residues. CDR1 SGHAT and CDR2 FQNNGV come from the germline V gene. The CDR3 region has the DNA TGTGCCAGCAGCTTAGGAGAGGTCTCACCCCTCCACTTT. Amino acid sequence: CASSLGEVSPLHF.

This clonotype was found many times. The chain is built from TRBV21-1 and TRBJ1-2; TRBD1, the D gene given by the table, was not confirmed from the DNA. TRBV21-1 is noted as a pseudogene. CDR3 length equals 16 residues. In DNA form, the CDR3 reads TGTGCCAGCAGCAAAGACAGGGCGATAATAAACTATGGCTACACCTTC. Translated, it gives CASSKDRAIINYGYTF.

As concerns this clonotype: With a far larger clone one base away, a read error is the likely cause. The J gene is TRBJ2-2, the V gene TRBV6-6; D is uncertain. V lost 10 bases, J lost 3 bases, and 6 bases lay in between. CDR3 length: 11 residues. Germline V lookup: CDR1 MNHNY, CDR2 SVGAGI (reference sequence). CDR3: CAITDTGELFF. The CDR3 DNA reads TGTGCCATCACCGACACCGGGGAGCTGTTTTTT.

This chain uses TRBV28 with TRBJ2-1, with 8 nucleotides matching TRBD2. The CDR3 is 15 residues long. In germline, CDR1 is MDHEN, CDR2 SYDVKM. The V and J ends lost 7 bases and 4 bases, in that order; junction bases with no gene match: 9. The CDR3 spells CASTPGGPQYNEQFF. CDR3 bases: TGTGCCAGCACCCCGGGGGGGCCCCAGTACAATGAGCAGTTCTTC.

This chain connects TRBV6-6 to TRBJ1-2, with 7 bases that match TRBD1. Germline V CDR1 and CDR2: MNHNY, SVGAGI (reference sequence). Trimming at V came to 5 bases and at J to 1 base, leaving 4 bases not matched to a gene. The CDR3 contains 14 residues. In DNA, the CDR3 is TGTGCCAGCAGTCAAGGGGACAGTAACTATGGCTACACCTTC. Translated, it gives CASSQGDSNYGYTF.

With regard to this clonotype: A much larger clone lies one base from this, so it may be a read error. This chain joins TRBV4-3 and TRBJ2-7; D is uncertain. The CDR3 spans 13 residues. Germline V lookup: CDR1 LGHNA, CDR2 YSLEER. Trimming pared 5 bases from V and 6 bases from J, leaving 14 bases between. CDR3 loop: CASSSPRSGEQYF. Here the CDR3 DNA reads TGCGCCAGCAGCTCTCCGCGTAGTGGCGAGCAGTACTTC.

This clonotype was found many times. The V and J genes are TRBV24-1 and TRBJ2-5; D is ambiguous. V shed 12 bases and J shed 4 bases, with 11 bases lying between them. Per the germline V gene, CDR1 is KGHDR and CDR2 is SFDVKD. This CDR3 region has 11 residues. The CDR3 DNA sequence: TGTGCCTCCCGACTCGGAGAGACCCAGTACTTC. Translated: CASRLGETQYF.

This clonotype was picked up many times. J is TRBJ2-3 and V is TRBV2; 8 nucleotides match TRBD2. The CDR3 spans 15 residues. The germline V gene encodes CDR1 SNHLY and CDR2 FYNNEI. V lost 8 bases and J lost 4; bases outside the gene matches: 11. The CDR3 DNA sequence: TGTGCCAGCTCCGGCCGGGGGGGCAGCCCAGATACGCAGTATTTT. Protein: CASSGRGGSPDTQYF. The whole variable domain, filled in from reference TRBV2 and TRBJ2-3, reads EPEVTQTPSHQVTQMGQEVILRCVPISNHLYFYWYRQILGQKVEFLVSFYNNEISEKSEIFDDQFSVERPDGSNFTLKIRSTKLEDSAMYFCASSGRGGSPDTQYFGPGTRLTVL.

This clonotype was counted many times. This chain connects TRBV18 to TRBJ2-5, with a weak D call TRBD1 (6 bases). The germline V gene has CDR1 KGHSH and CDR2 LQKENI. The germline V and J ends were trimmed by 3 bases and 4 bases, with 9 bases remaining between them. The CDR3 sequence is 13 residues long. The CDR3 region has the DNA TGTGCCAGCTCACCGGACAGCAGAGAGACCCAGTACTTC. It encodes CASSPDSRETQYF.

This clonotype was counted at least ten times. V and J are TRBV29-1 and TRBJ2-3; 8 nucleotides agree with TRBD2. This CDR3 spans 14 amino acids. CDR1 and CDR2 (germline): SQVTM, ANQGSEA. The V gene end was trimmed by 7 bases and the J gene end by 6 bases; junction bases not matched to a gene: 12. The CDR3 reads CSATKAGAWDTQYF. DNA of the CDR3: TGCAGCGCAACTAAAGCGGGGGCTTGGGATACGCAGTATTTT.

A remark on this clonotype: The limits of the CDR3 on the DNA are not certain, so only TCRdb's listed CDR3 is given. The chain recombines TRBV11-2 with TRBJ1-1. CDR1 is SGHAT, CDR2 FQNNGV, per germline. The CDR3 is 21 residues long, counting both termini. The CDR3 spells CASSFYICSARMGSGNTEAFF.

This clonotype appeared many times. The chain uses TRBV30 and TRBJ2-3; 11 nucleotides agree with TRBD1. This CDR3 spans 14 amino acids. Germline V CDR1 and CDR2: GTSNPN, SVGIG (reference sequence). J lost 5 bases, V lost 0 bases, and 1 base had no gene match. CDR3 in amino acids: CAWSVGTGGDTQYF. The CDR3 region has the DNA TGTGCCTGGAGTGTCGGGACAGGGGGAGATACGCAGTATTTT.

The CDR3 coding sequence is TGTGCCAGCAGCTCGGACGGGGAAGTGATAACTAATGAAAAACTGTTTTTT. It yields the protein CASSSDGEVITNEKLFF. The chain couples TRBV5-5 to TRBJ1-4; D not resolved. V shed 3 bases and J shed 1 base, with 16 bases lying between them. The germline CDR1 and CDR2 sequences are SGHKS and YYEKEE (reference sequence). The CDR3 covers 17 residues.

This chain uses TRBV7-6 with TRBJ2-5; unclear D gene. The V end was cut by 5 bases, the J end by 5 bases, with 12 bases between. Germline CDR1 reads SGHVS; CDR2 reads FNYEAQ. The CDR3 runs 13 residues. CDR3 sequence reads: CASSIDPLETQYF. In DNA form, the CDR3 reads TGTGCCAGCAGCATCGATCCCCTGGAGACCCAGTACTTC.

In its sample, this clonotype was seen many times. The rearrangement links TRBV2 to TRBJ1-1; D possibly corresponds to TRBD1 (6 bases). Germline-derived CDR1 and CDR2 are SNHLY and FYNNEI. This CDR3 region has 11 residues. The V gene lost 8 bases and the J gene lost 6 bases, with 10 bases spanning the gap. CDR3 coding DNA: TGTGCCAGCTGGGGGGGCGCTGAAGCTTTCTTT. This codes for CASWGGAEAFF.

A note on this clonotype: A far larger clone is off by one base, so a read error is likely. In nucleotides, the CDR3 is TGTGCCAGCAGCTGGGCGGCGAGTCAGCCCCAGCATTTT. Protein product: CASSWAASQPQHF. V and J are TRBV7-6 and TRBJ1-5; D gene uncertain. The V and J ends lost 4 bases and 6 bases respectively, with 10 bases between them. Per the germline V gene, CDR1 is SGHVS and CDR2 is FNYEAQ. The CDR3 has 13 residues.

The rearrangement uses TRBV24-1 and TRBJ2-6; D remains unclear. The V end lost 4 bases, the J end lost 0 bases, and 6 bases lay between the germline ends. The CDR3 consists of 15 residues. CDR1 and CDR2 (germline): KGHDR, SFDVKD. CDR3 DNA sequence: TGTGCCACCAGTGAAGGGAACTCTGGGGCCAACGTCCTGACTTTC. This codes for CATSEGNSGANVLTF.